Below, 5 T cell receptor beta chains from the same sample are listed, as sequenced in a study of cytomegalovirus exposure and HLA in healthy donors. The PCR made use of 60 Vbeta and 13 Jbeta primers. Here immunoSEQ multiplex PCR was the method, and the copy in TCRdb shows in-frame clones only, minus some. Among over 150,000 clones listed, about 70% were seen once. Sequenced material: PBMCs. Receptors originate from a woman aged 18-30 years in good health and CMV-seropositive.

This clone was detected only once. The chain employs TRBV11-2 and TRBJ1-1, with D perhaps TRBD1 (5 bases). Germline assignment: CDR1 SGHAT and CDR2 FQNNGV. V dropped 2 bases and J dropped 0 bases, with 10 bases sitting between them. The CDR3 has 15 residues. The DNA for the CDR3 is TGTGCCAGCAGCTTAAAGGCAGGGCTGAACACTGAAGCTTTCTTT. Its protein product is CASSLKAGLNTEAFF.

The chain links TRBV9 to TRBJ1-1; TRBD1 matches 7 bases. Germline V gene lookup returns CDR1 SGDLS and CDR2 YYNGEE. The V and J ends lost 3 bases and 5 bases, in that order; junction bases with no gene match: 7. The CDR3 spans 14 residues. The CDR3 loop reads CASSAGLQGTEAFF. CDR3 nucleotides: TGTGCCAGCAGCGCCGGGCTACAGGGGACTGAAGCTTTCTTT.

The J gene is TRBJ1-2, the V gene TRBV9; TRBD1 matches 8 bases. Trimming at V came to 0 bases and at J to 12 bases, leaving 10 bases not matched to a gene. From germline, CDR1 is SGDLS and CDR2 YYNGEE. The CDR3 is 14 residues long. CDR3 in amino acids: CASSVDTTDRGHTF. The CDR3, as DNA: TGTGCCAGCAGCGTAGACACAACCGACAGGGGACACACCTTC.

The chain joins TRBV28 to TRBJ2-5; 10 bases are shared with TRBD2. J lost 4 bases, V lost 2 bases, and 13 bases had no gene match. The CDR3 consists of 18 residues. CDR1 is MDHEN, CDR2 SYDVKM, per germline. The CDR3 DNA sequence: TGTGCCAGCAGTTTAATACCGGCACTAGCGGGATACGGAGAGACCCAGTACTTC. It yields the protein CASSLIPALAGYGETQYF.

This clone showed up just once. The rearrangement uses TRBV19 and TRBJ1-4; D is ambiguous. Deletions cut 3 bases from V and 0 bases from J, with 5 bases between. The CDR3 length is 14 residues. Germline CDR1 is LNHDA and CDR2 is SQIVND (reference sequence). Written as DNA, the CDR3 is TGTGCCAGTAGTATCTCTGCAACTAATGAAAAACTGTTTTTT. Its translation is CASSISATNEKLFF.